This TCR beta chain was retrieved from a study of cytomegalovirus exposure and HLA in healthy donors. Overall study results and limits: The study listed approximately 170 cytomegalovirus-associated TCR beta chains.

The PCR had 60 Vbeta and 13 Jbeta primers. In the source study's methods: About 80 million unique TCR beta chains, 10 million to 13 million of them shared, were counted by a later analysis. Clones were read by immunoSEQ multiplex PCR, and TCRdb kept only the in-frame ones, dropping some. For V, J and clone size, that table is used; D and trimming come from the DNA. The data show 150,000 to 200,000 clones, around 80% seen once. Only a few counts were recorded for this clone. Its antigen remains unidentified. Germline is not matched at one junction end, which may reflect a read error. Per germline, CDR1 SGHRS and CDR2 YFSETQ. This CDR3 spans 15 amino acids.

The sequenced sample was PBMCs. This receptor was obtained from a man aged 18 to 29 in good health and CMV-seropositive. This chain uses TRBV5-1 with TRBJ2-7, with 12 bases fitting TRBD1. The CDR3, as DNA: TGCGCCAGCAGTTTGGGACAGGGGGCTCTACACGAGCAGTACTTC. Encoded protein: CASSLGQGALHEQYF.